The subject of this entry is one T cell receptor beta chain. The antigen is not known. The sample originates from a study of tumor-infiltrating lymphocytes in primary liver carcinoma. On the study more broadly: Donors had hepatocellular carcinoma or combined HCC and intrahepatic cholangiocarcinoma. Study results and limitations: It was tumor-adjacent and tumor-blood pairs that overlapped less than tumor region pairs did. Tumors and blood were compared for top-250-clone fraction, and tumors had the significantly higher value (p = 0.039).

Unsorted bulk tissue, about 17-34 mg of it, served as the source for co-extraction of RNA and DNA. Patients had primary liver carcinoma treated by surgical resection. From roughly 470 ng total RNA, TCR beta cDNA was generated with a primer in the constant region. ARM-PCR was slightly modified, and three nested multiplex PCR rounds with it gave rise to the TCR beta libraries. The opening two PCR rounds, 10 cycles each, paired TRBV1-TRBV30 forward primers with a C-beta reverse primer. TCRdb itself ran the multiplex PCR reads through MiXCR, one entry per CDR3 protein. The sample carries 100,000 to 150,000 distinct CDR3 sequences, about 68% recorded once. J lost 11 bases, V lost 6 bases, and 13 bases had no gene match. This CDR3 has 14 amino acids. The germline CDR1 and CDR2 sequences are SGHRS and YFSETQ.

The clonotype was recovered from a woman aged 55-69 years with primary liver carcinoma and hepatitis B virus infection. Specimen: liver tumor tissue from sampling region 1. Subset specified: tumor region T1, superior pole. The chain joins TRBV5-1 to TRBJ2-1; TRBD1 matches at 8 bases. CDR3: CASTFFSGGDKQFF. The CDR3 nucleotides are TGCGCCAGCACGTTTTTTTCAGGGGGCGATAAGCAGTTCTTC.